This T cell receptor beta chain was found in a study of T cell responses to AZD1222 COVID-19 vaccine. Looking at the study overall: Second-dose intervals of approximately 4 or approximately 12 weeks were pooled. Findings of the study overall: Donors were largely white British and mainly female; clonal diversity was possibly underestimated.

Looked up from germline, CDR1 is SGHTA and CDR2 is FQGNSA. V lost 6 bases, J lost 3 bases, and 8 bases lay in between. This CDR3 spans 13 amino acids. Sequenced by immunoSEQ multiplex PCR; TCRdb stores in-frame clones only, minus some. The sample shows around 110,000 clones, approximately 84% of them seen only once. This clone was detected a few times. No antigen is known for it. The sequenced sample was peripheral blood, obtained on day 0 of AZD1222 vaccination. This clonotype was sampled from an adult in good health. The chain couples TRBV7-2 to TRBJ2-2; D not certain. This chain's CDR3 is CASRAGYTGELFF. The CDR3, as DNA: TGTGCCAGCAGGGCCGGGTACACCGGGGAGCTGTTTTTT.